The clone carrying this T cell receptor beta chain appeared a single time. As yet, its antigen is unknown. The PCR contained 60 Vbeta and 13 Jbeta primers. How the authors handled the data: Unique TCR beta chains totaled roughly 80 million in a later count, with roughly 11 million of them shared. The assay was immunoSEQ multiplex PCR, and TCRdb's table has in-frame clones only and misses some. From that table come the V and J calls and clone size; the DNA was used to work out D and trimming. Of about 150,000 clones listed, around 75% are singletons. The data were obtained in a study of cytomegalovirus exposure and HLA in healthy donors. General observations from the study: A later analysis linked 15,000 to 20,000 TCR beta sequences to HLA alleles at 0.05 false discovery rate.

Between the trimmed V and J ends, which lost 1 base and 10 bases, there was a span of 11 bases. Per germline, CDR1 SGHRS and CDR2 YFSETQ. CDR3 length: 12 amino acids. The chain carries TRBV5-1 and TRBJ2-5; D ambiguous. Sample: PBMCs. This TCR was recovered from a man aged 25-45 years in good health and CMV-seropositive. CDR3 nucleotide sequence: TGCGCCAGCAGCTTGATGGGTGAGGACCAGTACTTC. Translating it yields CASSLMGEDQYF.